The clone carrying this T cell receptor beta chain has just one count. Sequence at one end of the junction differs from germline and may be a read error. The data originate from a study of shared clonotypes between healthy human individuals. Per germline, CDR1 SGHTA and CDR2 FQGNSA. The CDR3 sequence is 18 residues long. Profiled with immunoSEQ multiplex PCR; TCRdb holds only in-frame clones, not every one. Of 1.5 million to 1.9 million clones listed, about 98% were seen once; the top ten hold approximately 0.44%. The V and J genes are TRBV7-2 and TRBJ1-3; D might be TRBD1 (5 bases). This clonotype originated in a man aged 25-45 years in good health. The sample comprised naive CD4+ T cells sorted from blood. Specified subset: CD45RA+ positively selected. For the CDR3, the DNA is TGTGCCAGCAGCATAGCGGCGGGACGGGGACGCTCTGGAAACACCATATATTTT. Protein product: CASSIAAGRGRSGNTIYF.